Given below is one TCR beta chain in context. This record comes from a study of CD8 T cells in ankylosing spondylitis. V lost 3 bases and J lost 5, with 9 bases in between. Germline V gene sequence: CDR1 WNHNN, CDR2 SYGVQD (reference sequence). The CDR3 runs to 13 residues. TCRdb re-derived calls from the 5' RACE reads in MiXCR, one entry per CDR3 protein. The table has 200,000 to 300,000 distinct CDR3 sequences, more than 20% seen once. The receptor was isolated from a male donor with ankylosing spondylitis or in good health (not recorded which). The source material was blood, either unsorted or a sorted T cell fraction (not recorded which). The chain employs TRBV10-1 and TRBJ2-3, with D perhaps being TRBD1 or TRBD2 (5 bases each). CDR3 residues: CASSDEGRDTQYF. The CDR3 DNA follows: TGCGCCAGCAGTGATGAGGGGAGAGATACGCAGTATTTT.